Here is one TCR beta chain with its context. The CDR3 sequence is 16 residues long. The germline gives CDR1 MDHEN, CDR2 SYDVKM. J lost 0 bases, V lost 8 bases, and 11 bases had no gene match. This specimen comes from a study of blood T cell repertoires in COVID-19. Repertoires were generated with immunoSEQ multiplex PCR, while TCRdb's copy carries only in-frame clones and drops some. The table has some 79,000 clones, roughly 90% seen once. J is TRBJ2-3 and V is TRBV28; 7 nucleotides agree with TRBD1. The TCR was taken from a man between 70 and 80 years old with active or convalescent COVID-19. Material: peripheral blood. The CDR3 region is CASHSEGAPSTDTQYF. The CDR3 DNA follows: TGTGCCAGCCACTCCGAGGGGGCGCCAAGCACAGATACGCAGTATTTT.